This T cell receptor beta chain comes out of a study of siplizumab effects on memory and regulatory T cells. About this clone: Other nucleotide sequences in the sample specify the same CDR3.

The assay was immunoSEQ multiplex PCR, and TCRdb's table has in-frame clones only and misses some. The profile shows roughly 110,000 clones, around 93% of them singletons. The TCR sequence derives from a human donor in good health. Sequencing was performed on non-Treg CD4+ T cells sorted from blood.

The CDR3 spells CASSLVVQETQYF. Written as DNA, the CDR3 is TGCGCCAGCAGCTTGGTGGTCCAAGAGACCCAGTACTTC. The V call is TRBV5-1, the J call TRBJ2-5; D is unclear. The CDR3 consists of 13 residues. Trimming cost V 0 bases and J 1 base, with 4 bases left between them. CDR1 and CDR2 (germline): SGHRS, YFSETQ.